Listed below are T cell receptor beta chains from one sample, sequenced in a study of technical replicates of blood from a few donors. The table came from immunoSEQ multiplex PCR; TCRdb's copy has only in-frame clones and leaves some out. In the table there are just under 100,000 clones, about 96% of which are singletons. Sequencing was performed on T cells isolated from PBMCs. All receptors derive from a human donor in good health. CDR3s include the opening cysteine and the closing phenylalanine or tryptophan. A D gene is named only where the DNA matches it firmly. Clone size appears in some rows only: once, few, many, or a class for an expanded clone.

TRBV4-2	-	TRBJ2-7	12	-	CASSSLPYEQYF	TGTGCCAGCAGCTCACTACCCTACGAGCAGTACTTC
TRBV4-1	TRBD1	TRBJ2-7	15	-	CASSARQGAPGEQYF	TGCGCCAGCAGCGCTCGACAGGGGGCGCCGGGGGAGCAGTACTTC
TRBV6-5	TRBD2	TRBJ2-1	15	-	CASSYGAGEYNEQFF	TGTGCCAGCAGTTACGGCGCGGGAGAATACAATGAGCAGTTCTTC
TRBV29-1	TRBD1	TRBJ2-7	14	-	CSVEERGTDGEQYF	TGCAGCGTTGAAGAGAGGGGGACAGACGGAGAGCAGTACTTC
TRBV19	-	TRBJ1-5	15	-	CASSIGYWSNQPQHF	TGTGCCAGTAGTATCGGGTATTGGAGCAATCAGCCCCAGCATTTT
TRBV11-2	-	TRBJ1-5	16	-	CASSAISPGGNQPQHF	TGTGCCAGCAGCGCTATTAGCCCGGGGGGCAATCAGCCCCAGCATTTT
TRBV5-4	-	TRBJ1-1	13	-	CASSLGLDTEAFF	TGTGCCAGCAGCTTGGGACTGGACACTGAAGCTTTCTTT
TRBV5-6	-	TRBJ2-1	13	-	CASRMGGVNEQFF	TGTGCCAGCAGGATGGGTGGAGTCAATGAGCAGTTCTTC
TRBV27	TRBD1	TRBJ1-5	14	once	CASGRQGRGQPQHF	TGTGCCAGCGGGCGACAGGGTAGGGGTCAGCCCCAGCATTTT
TRBV6-1	TRBD2	TRBJ2-1	17	-	CASSEVAGGSSYNEQFF	TGTGCCAGCAGTGAAGTAGCGGGGGGGTCCTCCTACAATGAGCAGTTCTTC
TRBV6-4	TRBD2	TRBJ2-1	17	-	CASSDSIGPGLVNEQFF	TGTGCCAGCAGTGACTCGATCGGTCCGGGACTAGTGAATGAGCAGTTCTTC
TRBV20-1	-	TRBJ1-1	11	-	CSAGVSTEAFF	TGCAGTGCCGGGGTGAGCACTGAAGCTTTCTTT
TRBV6-6	-	TRBJ1-5	15	-	CASTKGGNGNQPQHF	TGTGCCAGCACCAAGGGGGGGAATGGCAATCAGCCCCAGCATTTT
TRBV28	TRBD1	TRBJ1-2	12	once	CASTDRVYGYTF	TGTGCCAGCACGGACAGGGTATATGGCTACACCTTC
TRBV2	-	TRBJ1-1	13	-	CASSSGGGTEAFF	TGTGCCAGCAGTTCCGGGGGAGGAACTGAAGCTTTCTTT
TRBV5-3	-	TRBJ1-1	22	-	CARSGTPDRFSAFSLLNTEAFF	TGTGCCAGAAGCGGAACTCCTGACAGATTTTCCGCCTTTTCCCTTTTGAACACTGAAGCTTTCTTT
TRBV5-4	-	TRBJ1-2	13	-	CASSHRASYGYTF	TGTGCCAGCAGCCACAGGGCCTCCTATGGCTACACCTTC
TRBV30	-	TRBJ2-5	11	few	CAWSEGETQYF	TGTGCCTGGAGCGAGGGAGAGACCCAGTACTTC
TRBV7-6	TRBD2	TRBJ2-3	16	-	CASSYLAGPSTDTQYF	TGTGCCAGCAGCTATTTAGCGGGACCTTCAACAGATACGCAGTATTTT
TRBV6-1	-	TRBJ1-2	10	-	CASSEVQTYF	TGTGCCAGCAGTGAAGTACAGACCTACTTC
TRBV5-1	-	TRBJ1-1	14	-	CASSLGTTGTKAFF	TGCGCCAGCAGCCTGGGGACCACAGGGACCAAGGCTTTCTTT
TRBV5-5	-	TRBJ1-2	14	once	CASSLVSGDYGYTF	TGTGCCAGCAGCTTGGTTTCGGGGGACTATGGCTACACCTTC
TRBV13	-	TRBJ2-7	15	once	CASSLRQWQEKEQYF	TGTGCCAGCAGCTTACGACAGTGGCAGGAAAAAGAGCAGTACTTC
TRBV6-5	-	TRBJ1-6	15	-	CASSAISGYNSPLHF	TGTGCCAGCAGTGCCATATCAGGGTATAATTCACCCCTCCACTTT
TRBV9	-	TRBJ1-2	15	-	CASSPTGSENYGYTF	TGTGCCAGCAGCCCCACAGGGAGCGAAAACTATGGCTACACCTTC
TRBV9	-	TRBJ2-1	15	-	CASSVGGGRPNEQFF	TGTGCCAGCAGCGTAGGTGGAGGGAGACCCAATGAGCAGTTCTTC
TRBV28	TRBD1	TRBJ1-2	16	-	CASSSPRRQGNYGYTF	TGTGCCAGCAGTTCGCCCCGTCGACAGGGAAACTATGGCTACACCTTC
TRBV10-3	-	TRBJ2-2	16	-	CAISEYLAPNTGELFF	TGTGCCATCAGTGAGTACTTAGCGCCGAACACCGGGGAGCTGTTTTTT
TRBV27	TRBD2	TRBJ2-1	15	-	CASSSGTSAYNEQFF	TGTGCCAGCAGTTCCGGGACTAGCGCCTACAATGAGCAGTTCTTC
TRBV4-2	TRBD1	TRBJ2-7	15	-	CASTKGTGGSYEQYF	TGTGCCAGCACCAAGGGAACAGGGGGGTCCTACGAGCAGTACTTC
TRBV7-8	-	TRBJ2-1	18	-	CASSLYLPLVRTYNEQFF	TGTGCCAGCAGCTTATATTTGCCCCTTGTCCGGACATACAATGAGCAGTTCTTC
TRBV18	-	TRBJ2-5	12	-	CASSPEGETQYF	TGTGCCAGCTCACCTGAGGGAGAGACCCAGTACTTC
TRBV28	TRBD1	TRBJ1-1	16	few	CASSLGLQGTNTEAFF	TGTGCCAGCAGCTTAGGCCTACAGGGGACGAACACTGAAGCTTTCTTT
TRBV6-1	TRBD1	TRBJ1-4	12	-	CASRDRDEKLFF	TGTGCCAGTCGGGACAGGGATGAAAAACTGTTTTTT
TRBV18	TRBD2	TRBJ2-7	18	-	CASSPVSASGSIPYEQYF	TGTGCCAGCTCACCAGTTTCCGCTAGCGGGAGCATCCCCTACGAGCAGTACTTC
TRBV7-8	TRBD1	TRBJ1-5	18	-	CASSLGVRTGRRNQPQHF	TGTGCCAGCAGCTTAGGAGTACGGACAGGGCGGAGGAATCAGCCCCAGCATTTT
TRBV15	TRBD1	TRBJ1-5	18	-	CATSRRSSGTGSNQPQHF	TGTGCCACCAGCAGACGTTCTTCCGGGACAGGGAGCAATCAGCCCCAGCATTTT
TRBV5-1	TRBD1	TRBJ1-5	14	-	CASSPGQGGQPQHF	TGCGCCAGCAGCCCGGGACAGGGCGGTCAGCCCCAGCATTTT